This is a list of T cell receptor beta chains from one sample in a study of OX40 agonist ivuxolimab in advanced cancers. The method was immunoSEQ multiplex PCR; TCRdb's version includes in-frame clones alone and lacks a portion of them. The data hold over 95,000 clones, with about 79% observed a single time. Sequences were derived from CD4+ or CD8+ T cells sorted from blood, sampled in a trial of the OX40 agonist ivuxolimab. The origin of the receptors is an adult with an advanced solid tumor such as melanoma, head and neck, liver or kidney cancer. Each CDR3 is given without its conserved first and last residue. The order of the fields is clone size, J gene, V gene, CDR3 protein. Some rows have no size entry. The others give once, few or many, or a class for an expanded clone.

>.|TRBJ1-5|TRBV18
ASSLGTGTMGAQH
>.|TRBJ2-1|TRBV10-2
ASSPWGTGGNEQF
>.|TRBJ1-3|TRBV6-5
ASSYDRSSGNTIY
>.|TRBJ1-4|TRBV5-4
ASSLGGRSYEKLF
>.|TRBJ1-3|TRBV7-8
ASSSYGVSGNTIY
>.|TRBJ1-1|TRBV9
ASSKHRGNTEAF
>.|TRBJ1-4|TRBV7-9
ASRRDRGGNEKLF
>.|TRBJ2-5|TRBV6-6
ASKGETQY
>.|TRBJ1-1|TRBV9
ASSGTGGGEAF
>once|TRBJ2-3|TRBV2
ASRAGGVTDTQY
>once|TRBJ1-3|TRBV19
ASSIGWGNSGNTIY
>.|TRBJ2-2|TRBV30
ACHGLSGWELF
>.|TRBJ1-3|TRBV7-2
ASSLTPGLLSPGNTIY
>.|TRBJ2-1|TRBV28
ASSSRLASSYNEQF
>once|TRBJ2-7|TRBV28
ASSHRGGPEH
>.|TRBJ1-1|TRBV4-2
ASSQDWQGSTEAF
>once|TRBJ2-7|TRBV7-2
ASSTPLHSGSPNEQY
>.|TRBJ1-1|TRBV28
ASATVGNTEAF
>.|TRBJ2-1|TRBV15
ATSRDPSGGPLFEQF
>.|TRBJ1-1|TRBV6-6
ASRTTANTEAF
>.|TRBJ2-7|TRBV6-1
ASSESGRAYEQY
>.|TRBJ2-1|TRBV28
ASSLLGTGGNEQF
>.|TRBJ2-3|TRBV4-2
ASSTNDRVETDTQY
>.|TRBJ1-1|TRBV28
ASSLLAGEAF
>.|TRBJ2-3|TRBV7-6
ASSLVGTDTQY